These 28 T cell receptor beta chains originate from one sample sequenced in a study of T cell responses to AZD1222 COVID-19 vaccine. Method: immunoSEQ multiplex PCR; TCRdb's copy keeps in-frame clones and lacks some. The table has approximately 170,000 clones, 93% seen once. This sample comprised peripheral blood, obtained on day 0 of AZD1222 vaccination. The origin of the receptors is an adult in good health.

CDR3 sequence reads: CASSSRVPSYEQYF. In nucleotides, the CDR3 is TGCGCCAGCAGCTCCCGGGTTCCCTCCTACGAGCAGTACTTC. The V gene is TRBV5-1, the J gene TRBJ2-7; D unresolved. In germline, CDR1 is SGHRS, CDR2 YFSETQ. The CDR3 length is 14 residues. Trimming removed 3 bases at V and 0 bases at J, with 10 bases between.

This chain links TRBV6-5 with TRBJ2-1; 7 positions match TRBD1. The V segment lost 5 bases and the J segment 3 bases; nucleotides outside the gene matches: 7. This CDR3 is built from 15 residues. Germline CDR1 and CDR2: MNHEY and SVGAGI. CDR3 sequence (DNA): TGTGCCAGCAGTATTGGGGGACAGAGCTACAATGAGCAGTTCTTC. Translated: CASSIGGQSYNEQFF.

The chain has TRBV2 and TRBJ1-2, with a possible D match to TRBD1 (5 bases). Germline CDR1 reads SNHLY; CDR2 reads FYNNEI. This CDR3 has 12 residues. Trimming removed 7 bases at V and 2 bases at J, with 8 bases between. CDR3 nucleotide sequence: TGTGCCAGCAAAACAGGCAACTATGGCTACACCTTC. It codes for CASKTGNYGYTF.

V is TRBV3-1 (or the pseudogene TRBV3-2) and J is TRBJ2-1, with D unclear. This CDR3 is 12 amino acids long. The V gene lost 3 bases and the J gene lost 6 bases, with 6 bases spanning the gap. CDR1 is LGHDT and CDR2 is YNNKEL in the germline V gene (reference sequence). Here the CDR3 reads CASSHSSNEQFF. The CDR3 coding sequence is TGTGCCAGCAGCCATTCTAGCAATGAGCAGTTCTTC.

The chain uses TRBV11-2 and TRBJ1-1; 9 bases align to TRBD1. The germline V gene encodes CDR1 SGHAT and CDR2 FQNNGV. The CDR3 consists of 15 residues. V shed 7 bases and J 0 bases; nucleotides not matched to a gene: 6. CDR3 coding DNA: TGTGCCAGCACATCGGACAGGGGAATGAACACTGAAGCTTTCTTT. Its protein is CASTSDRGMNTEAFF.

The chain couples TRBV19 to TRBJ1-1; D possibly corresponds to TRBD1 (5 bases). Looked up from germline, CDR1 is LNHDA and CDR2 is SQIVND (reference sequence). With 6 bases removed from V and 4 bases from J, the gap between germline ends came to 12 bases. This CDR3 has 13 amino acids. The CDR3: CASSPGGGTEAFF. CDR3 coding DNA: TGTGCCAGTAGCCCCGGGGGTGGCACTGAAGCTTTCTTT.

V usage is TRBV11-2 and J usage is TRBJ2-1; D ambiguous. Germline CDR1 is SGHAT and CDR2 is FQNNGV. The CDR3 extends over 16 amino acids. Trimming pared 2 bases from V and 9 bases from J, leaving 20 bases between. The DNA of the CDR3 is TGTGCCAGCAGCTTAATTCGACTCCCTTCCGCCGGTGAGCAGTTCTTC. It specifies CASSLIRLPSAGEQFF.

J is TRBJ1-5 and V is TRBV28; D not resolved. CDR3 length: 14 residues. V dropped 6 bases and J dropped 3 bases, with 12 bases sitting between them. Germline V gives CDR1 MDHEN, CDR2 SYDVKM. CDR3 region: CASSLDGNNQPQHF. The CDR3 nucleotides are TGTGCCAGCAGCCTGGACGGAAACAATCAGCCCCAGCATTTT.

The rearrangement joins TRBV19 to TRBJ1-1; D perhaps matches TRBD1 (6 bases). Trimming shortened V by 6 bases and J by 0 bases, and 17 bases separated the two germline ends. This CDR3 has 16 amino acids. Germline V gene data show CDR1 as LNHDA and CDR2 as SQIVND (reference sequence). The DNA for the CDR3 is TGTGCCAGTAGGAATCCTCCGGGACACCTGAACACTGAAGCTTTCTTT. It encodes CASRNPPGHLNTEAFF.

This chain uses TRBV27 with TRBJ2-2; D unresolved. CDR3 length: 16 residues. V was clipped by 3 bases and J by 6 bases, with 17 bases between them. Germline values: CDR1 MNHEY, CDR2 SMNVEV (reference sequence). The CDR3 protein is CASSFYPPGPSGELFF. The CDR3 DNA reads as TGTGCCAGCAGTTTCTATCCACCAGGCCCCTCCGGGGAGCTGTTTTTT.

The rearrangement uses TRBV7-9 and TRBJ1-3; D not resolved. V lost 3 bases and J 1 base, leaving 4 bases between the germline ends. CDR3 length: 13 amino acids. Germline-derived CDR1 and CDR2 are SEHNR and FQNEAQ (reference sequence). Here the CDR3 reads CASSLGSGNTIYF. The CDR3 DNA follows: TGTGCCAGCAGCTTGGGTTCTGGAAACACCATATATTTT.

The chain carries TRBV27 and TRBJ2-1, with 13 bases lining up with TRBD2. With V trimmed by 7 bases and J by 14 bases, 14 bases remained unmatched. In germline, CDR1 is MNHEY, CDR2 SMNVEV (reference sequence). CDR3 length: 15 amino acids. CDR3 nucleotide sequence: TGTGCCAGCACCCCCGGGGTACTAGCGGGGGGGCCGAAGTTCTTC. Amino acids: CASTPGVLAGGPKFF.

The gene calls are TRBV6-5 and TRBJ1-1, with unresolved D. Trimming left V 6 bases short and J 4 bases short, with 12 bases between. CDR3 length: 13 residues. Germline CDR1 reads MNHEY; CDR2 reads SVGAGI. The CDR3 sequence is CASRGLGSTEAFF. CDR3 DNA sequence: TGTGCCAGCAGGGGTTTAGGCTCCACTGAAGCTTTCTTT.

The gene calls are TRBV5-4 and TRBJ2-4, with D maybe TRBD1 (6 bases). CDR1 is SGHNT, CDR2 YYREEE, per germline (reference sequence). The V and J ends lost 4 bases and 3 bases respectively, with 20 bases between them. This CDR3 is 17 amino acids long. The chain's CDR3 is CASSTQQGGRYKNIQYF. CDR3 in DNA: TGTGCCAGCAGCACACAACAGGGTGGGCGATACAAAAACATTCAGTACTTC.

This chain links TRBV10-3 with TRBJ1-1; D gene uncertain. CDR1 is ENHRY, CDR2 SYGVKD, per germline. This CDR3 is 16 amino acids long. The V gene lost 4 bases and the J gene lost 2 bases, with 17 bases spanning the gap. The DNA for the CDR3 is TGTGCCATCAGTGGAGGGTTAACGTCAGTTAACACTGAAGCTTTCTTT. It encodes CAISGGLTSVNTEAFF.

In nucleotides, the CDR3 is TGTGCCAGCAGTGTTCAGTCAGGGACTGGAAACACCATATATTTT. Amino acid sequence: CASSVQSGTGNTIYF. This rearrangement joins TRBV2 to TRBJ1-3; D possibly corresponds to TRBD1 (5 bases). From germline, CDR1 is SNHLY and CDR2 FYNNEI. Trimming took off 4 bases at V and 2 bases at J, with 12 bases between the two ends. This CDR3 comprises 15 residues.

The chain links TRBV18 to TRBJ2-1; 7 bases agree with TRBD2. The CDR3 has 19 amino acids. Trimming at V came to 0 bases and at J to 4 bases, leaving 15 bases not matched to a gene. Germline CDR1 and CDR2: KGHSH and LQKENI. Here the CDR3 reads CASSPPLGGSSAGYNEQFF. The DNA of the CDR3 is TGTGCCAGCTCACCACCCTTAGGCGGGAGCAGCGCGGGGTACAATGAGCAGTTCTTC.

This chain connects TRBV6-6 to TRBJ2-7; a weak D match, TRBD1 (5 bases). This CDR3 has 13 amino acids. Looked up from germline, CDR1 is MNHNY and CDR2 is SVGAGI (reference sequence). V lost 7 bases to trimming and J lost 6 bases, with 16 bases between them. CDR3: CASNPGPGSEQYF. The CDR3 coding sequence is TGTGCCAGCAACCCGGGTCCAGGGTCCGAGCAGTACTTC.

This chain joins TRBV19 and TRBJ2-1; TRBD1 matches 8 bases. Looked up from germline, CDR1 is LNHDA and CDR2 is SQIVND (reference sequence). The V gene end was trimmed by 8 bases and the J gene end by 7 bases; junction bases not matched to a gene: 7. This CDR3 comprises 13 residues. CDR3 in amino acids: CASRTGHSNEQFF. CDR3 DNA sequence: TGTGCCAGTCGGACAGGGCATTCGAATGAGCAGTTCTTC.

The sample holds a few counts of this clone. DNA for the CDR3: TGTGCCAGCAGCTCAGGAGACAGGGGGTCCTACAATGAGCAGTTCTTC. Its translation: CASSSGDRGSYNEQFF. The rearrangement joins TRBV7-8 to TRBJ2-1, with 9 bases aligning to TRBD1. Looked up from germline, CDR1 is SGHVS and CDR2 is FQNEAQ. The CDR3 spans 16 residues. V lost 4 bases, J lost 1 base, and 5 bases stayed unmatched.

The chain has TRBV6-5 and TRBJ2-5, with a tentative D call TRBD2 (5 bases). There are 12 residues in the CDR3. CDR1 MNHEY and CDR2 SVGAGI come from the germline V gene. V was clipped by 10 bases and J by 5 bases, with 14 bases between them. This chain's CDR3 is CATRAGRETQYF. As DNA, the CDR3 is TGTGCCACCCGGGCGGGCAGGGAGACCCAGTACTTC.

Here the CDR3 DNA reads TGTGCCAGCATTATCGAACAGGTTAATTCACCCCTCCACTTT. Amino acid sequence: CASIIEQVNSPLHF. The J gene is TRBJ1-6, the V gene TRBV2; possibly TRBD1 for D (5 bases). The V end lost 7 bases, the J end lost 6 bases, and 13 bases lay between the germline ends. Germline lookup yields CDR1 SNHLY and CDR2 FYNNEI. CDR3 length equals 14 residues.

This chain links TRBV6-5 with TRBJ1-1; D is perhaps TRBD1 (5 bases). The CDR3 extends over 14 amino acids. In germline, CDR1 is MNHEY, CDR2 SVGAGI. V was clipped by 5 bases and J by 3 bases, with 13 bases between them. This chain's CDR3 is CASSPRGGYTEAFF. For the CDR3, the DNA is TGTGCCAGCAGTCCCCGCGGGGGATACACTGAAGCTTTCTTT.

The chain joins TRBV11-2 to TRBJ1-1; TRBD1 aligns across 8 bases. Germline assignment: CDR1 SGHAT and CDR2 FQNNGV. The CDR3 totals 14 residues. With 5 bases clipped from V and 7 bases from J, the junction kept 9 bases outside the gene matches. The CDR3 coding sequence is TGTGCCAGCAGCCCGGGGGCAGGGGGCGGTGAAGCTTTCTTT. Protein: CASSPGAGGGEAFF.

The genes are TRBV19 and TRBJ2-3; D gene unclear. CDR3 size: 14 residues. Germline V lookup: CDR1 LNHDA, CDR2 SQIVND (reference sequence). Trimming removed 5 bases at V and 6 bases at J, with 15 bases between. This CDR3 is CASSPLGHLDTQYF. The CDR3 bases are TGTGCCAGTAGTCCCTTAGGCCATTTGGATACGCAGTATTTT.

The table lists this clone with a count of one. This chain links TRBV3-1 (or the pseudogene TRBV3-2) with TRBJ2-2, with 8 bases identical to TRBD2. V lost 2 bases, J lost 2 bases, and 13 bases stayed unmatched. There are 19 residues in the CDR3. Per the germline V gene, CDR1 is LGHDT and CDR2 is YNNKEL (reference sequence). The CDR3 coding sequence is TGTGCCAGCAGCCAATTTGGCGGGGGGCCCCCCGGAAACACCGGGGAGCTGTTTTTT. Residues: CASSQFGGGPPGNTGELFF.

The chain joins TRBV19 to TRBJ1-5; 12 positions agree with TRBD1. The length of the CDR3 is 15 residues. Losses at the gene ends were 11 bases for V and 6 bases for J; bases not matched to a gene: 11. CDR1 LNHDA and CDR2 SQIVND come from the germline V gene (reference sequence). The CDR3 sequence is CASRDRGRSGQPQHF. CDR3 coding DNA: TGTGCCTCCCGGGACAGGGGGCGTTCGGGTCAGCCCCAGCATTTT.

The rearrangement links TRBV18 to TRBJ2-4; 7 positions agree with TRBD1. With 2 bases clipped from V and 4 bases from J, the junction kept 5 bases outside the gene matches. This CDR3 contains 15 residues. Germline CDR1 KGHSH, CDR2 LQKENI. The CDR3 protein is CASSPDGQVKNIQYF. CDR3 coding DNA: TGTGCCAGCTCACCAGACGGACAGGTTAAAAACATTCAGTACTTC. The full variable domain, in which reference TRBV18 and TRBJ2-4 provide the parts outside the CDR3, is NAGVMQNPRHLVRRRGQEARLRCSPMKGHSHVYWYRQLPEEGLKFMVYLQKENIIDESGMPKERFSAEFPKEGPSILRIQQVVRGDSAAYFCASSPDGQVKNIQYFGAGTRLSVL.